Listed here is a single T cell receptor beta chain. The data derive from a study of blood T cell repertoires in COVID-19. Profiled with immunoSEQ multiplex PCR; TCRdb holds only in-frame clones, not every one. The data show 200,000 to 300,000 clones, about 89% seen once. Per germline, CDR1 SGDLS and CDR2 YYNGEE. This CDR3 is 15 amino acids long. V lost 3 bases and J lost 3; bases outside the gene matches: 5. Two consecutive negative NP/OP PCR tests, clearance, or resolved symptoms defined Cohort 3 recovery. This receptor was obtained from a woman in her 30s who had recovered from COVID-19. Sequenced material: PBMCs or T cells enriched from blood (not recorded which). J is TRBJ1-4 and V is TRBV9; 7 bases align to TRBD1. Here the CDR3 DNA reads TGTGCCAGCAGCGCGCAGACAGGGCCTAATGAAAAACTGTTTTTT. Residues: CASSAQTGPNEKLFF.